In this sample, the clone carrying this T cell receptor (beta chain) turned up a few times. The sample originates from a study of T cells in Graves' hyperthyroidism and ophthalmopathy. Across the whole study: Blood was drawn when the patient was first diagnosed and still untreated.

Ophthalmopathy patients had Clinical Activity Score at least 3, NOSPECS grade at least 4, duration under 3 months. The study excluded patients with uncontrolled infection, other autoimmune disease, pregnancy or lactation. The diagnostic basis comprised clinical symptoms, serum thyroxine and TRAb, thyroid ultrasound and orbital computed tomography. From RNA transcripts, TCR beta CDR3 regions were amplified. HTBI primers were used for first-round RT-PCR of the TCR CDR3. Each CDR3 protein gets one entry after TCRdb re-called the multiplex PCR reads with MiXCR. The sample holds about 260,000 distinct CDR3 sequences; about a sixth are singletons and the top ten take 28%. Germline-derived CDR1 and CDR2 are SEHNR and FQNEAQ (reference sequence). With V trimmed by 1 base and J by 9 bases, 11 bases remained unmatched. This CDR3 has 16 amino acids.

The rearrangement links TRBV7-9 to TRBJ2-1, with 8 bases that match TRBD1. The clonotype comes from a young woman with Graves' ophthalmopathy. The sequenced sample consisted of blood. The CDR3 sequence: CASSLEAGGGLGEQFF. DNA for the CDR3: TGTGCCAGCAGCTTAGAGGCAGGGGGCGGTCTTGGTGAGCAGTTCTTC.